This TCR beta chain was identified in a study of blood T cell repertoires in COVID-19. Whole-study context: Spain, Italy and the United States supplied samples that represented acute and convalescent COVID-19. T cells, B-cell-depleted T cells, or PBMCs supplied cDNA or gDNA.

V gave up 1 base and J gave up 9 bases; unmatched junction bases: 12. Germline V gene data show CDR1 as SGHNT and CDR2 as YENEEA. The CDR3 contains 18 residues. Original analysis: By means of reference gene primer amplification, nucleated cell counts were estimated. Measured with immunoSEQ multiplex PCR; TCRdb has only the in-frame clones, and not every one. That table furnishes V, J and clone size, whereas the DNA furnished D and trimming. The repertoire consists of around 140,000 clones, with about three quarters occurring once and the leading ten covering 1.9%. The sequenced sample consisted of peripheral blood. The chain has TRBV11-3 and TRBJ2-1; 13 positions match TRBD2. This clonotype was sampled from a woman in her sixties with acute or convalescent COVID-19. The CDR3 reads CASSLAPGLAGFSSEQFF. For the CDR3, the DNA is TGTGCCAGCAGCTTAGCCCCGGGACTAGCGGGGTTCTCCAGTGAGCAGTTCTTC.